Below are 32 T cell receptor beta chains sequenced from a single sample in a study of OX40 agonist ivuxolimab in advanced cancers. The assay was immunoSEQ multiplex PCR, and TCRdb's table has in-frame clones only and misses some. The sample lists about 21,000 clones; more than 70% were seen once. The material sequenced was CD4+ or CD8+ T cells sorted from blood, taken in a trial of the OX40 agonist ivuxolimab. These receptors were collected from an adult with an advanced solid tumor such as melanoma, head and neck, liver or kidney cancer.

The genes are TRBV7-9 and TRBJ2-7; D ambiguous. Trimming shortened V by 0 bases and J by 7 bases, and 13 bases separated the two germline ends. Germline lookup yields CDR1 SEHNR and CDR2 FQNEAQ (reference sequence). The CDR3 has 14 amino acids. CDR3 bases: TGTGCCAGCAGCTTAGCGCTGCAGGCGGAAGAGCAGTACTTC. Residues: CASSLALQAEEQYF.

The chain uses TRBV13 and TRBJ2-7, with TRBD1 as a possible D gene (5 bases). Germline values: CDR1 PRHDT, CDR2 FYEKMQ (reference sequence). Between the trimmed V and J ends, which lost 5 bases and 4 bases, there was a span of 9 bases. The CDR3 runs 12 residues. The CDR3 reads CASSPQGYEQYF. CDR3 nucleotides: TGTGCCAGCAGCCCGCAGGGTTACGAGCAGTACTTC.

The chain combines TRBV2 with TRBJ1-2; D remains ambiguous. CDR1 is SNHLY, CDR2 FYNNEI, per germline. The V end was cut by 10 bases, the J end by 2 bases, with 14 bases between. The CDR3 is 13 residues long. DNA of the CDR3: TGTGCCACCGACCGGGCCTCCAACTATGGCTACACCTTC. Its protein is CATDRASNYGYTF.

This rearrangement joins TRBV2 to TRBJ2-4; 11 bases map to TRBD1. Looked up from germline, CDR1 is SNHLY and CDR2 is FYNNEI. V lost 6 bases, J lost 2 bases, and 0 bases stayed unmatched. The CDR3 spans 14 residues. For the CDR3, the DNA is TGTGCCAGCAGGGACAGGGGGCCCAAAAACATTCAGTACTTC. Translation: CASRDRGPKNIQYF.

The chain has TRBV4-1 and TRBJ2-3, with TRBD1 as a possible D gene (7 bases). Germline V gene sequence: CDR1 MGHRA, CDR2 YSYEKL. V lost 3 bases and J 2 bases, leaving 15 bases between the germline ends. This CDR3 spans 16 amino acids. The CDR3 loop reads CASSQKARGATDTQYF. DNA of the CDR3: TGCGCCAGCAGCCAGAAAGCCAGGGGGGCCACAGATACGCAGTATTTT.

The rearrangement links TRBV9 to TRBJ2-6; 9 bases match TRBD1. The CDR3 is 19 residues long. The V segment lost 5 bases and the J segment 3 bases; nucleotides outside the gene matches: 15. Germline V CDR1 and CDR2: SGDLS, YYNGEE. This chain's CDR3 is CASRDPTVTGGGGANVLTF. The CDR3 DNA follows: TGTGCCAGCAGGGACCCCACCGTGACAGGGGGAGGTGGGGCCAACGTCCTGACTTTC.

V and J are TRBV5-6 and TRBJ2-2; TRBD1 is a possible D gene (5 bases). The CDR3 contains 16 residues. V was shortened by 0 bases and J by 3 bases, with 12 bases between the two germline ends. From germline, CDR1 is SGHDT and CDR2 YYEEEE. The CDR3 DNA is TGTGCCAGCAGCTTGGAGGCAGGGTGGGACACCGGGGAGCTGTTTTTT. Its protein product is CASSLEAGWDTGELFF. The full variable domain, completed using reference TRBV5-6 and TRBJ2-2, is DAGVTQSPTHLIKTRGQQVTLRCSPKSGHDTVSWYQQALGQGPQFIFQYYEEEERQRGNFPDRFSGHQFPNYSSELNVNALLLGDSALYLCASSLEAGWDTGELFFGEGSRLTVL.

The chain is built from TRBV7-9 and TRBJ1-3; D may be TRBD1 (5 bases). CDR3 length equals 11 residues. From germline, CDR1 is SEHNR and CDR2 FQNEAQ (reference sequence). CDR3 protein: CGLRAGNTIYF. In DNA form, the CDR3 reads TGTGGTCTCAGGGCGGGAAACACCATATATTTT.

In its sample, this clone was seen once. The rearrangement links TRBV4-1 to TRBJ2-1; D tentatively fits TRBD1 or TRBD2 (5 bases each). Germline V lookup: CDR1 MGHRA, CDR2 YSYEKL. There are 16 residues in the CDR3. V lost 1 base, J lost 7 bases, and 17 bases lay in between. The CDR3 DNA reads TGCGCCAGCAGCCAAGTAACGGGGCGGGCTTCGAATGAGCAGTTCTTC. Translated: CASSQVTGRASNEQFF.

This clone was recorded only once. Here the CDR3 reads CASRDRSPSQPQHF. In nucleotides, the CDR3 is TGTGCCAGCAGGGACAGGTCTCCCAGTCAGCCCCAGCATTTT. The chain uses TRBV6-1 and TRBJ1-5; 7 nucleotides agree with TRBD1. The CDR3 length is 14 residues. V lost 6 bases and J lost 6; bases outside the gene matches: 8. The germline CDR1 and CDR2 sequences are MNHNS and SASEGT.

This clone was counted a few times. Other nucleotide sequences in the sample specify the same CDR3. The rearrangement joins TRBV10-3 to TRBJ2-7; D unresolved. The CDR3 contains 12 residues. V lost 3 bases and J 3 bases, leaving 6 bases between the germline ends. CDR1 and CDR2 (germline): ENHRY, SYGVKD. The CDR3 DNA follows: TGTGCCATCAGTGACTCAAGCTACGAGCAGTACTTC. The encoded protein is CAISDSSYEQYF.

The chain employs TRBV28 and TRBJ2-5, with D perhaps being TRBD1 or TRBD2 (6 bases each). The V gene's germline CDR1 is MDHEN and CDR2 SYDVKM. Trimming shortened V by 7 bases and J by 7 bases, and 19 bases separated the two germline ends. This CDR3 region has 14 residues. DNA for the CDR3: TGTGCCAGCACTTACGAGGGGGGATGGGGGACCCAGTACTTC. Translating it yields CASTYEGGWGTQYF. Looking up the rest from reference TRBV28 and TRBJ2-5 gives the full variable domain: DVKVTQSSRYLVKRTGEKVFLECVQDMDHENMFWYRQDPGLGLRLIYFSYDVKMKEKGDIPEGYSVSREKKERFSLILESASTNQTSMYLCASTYEGGWGTQYFGPGTRLLVL.

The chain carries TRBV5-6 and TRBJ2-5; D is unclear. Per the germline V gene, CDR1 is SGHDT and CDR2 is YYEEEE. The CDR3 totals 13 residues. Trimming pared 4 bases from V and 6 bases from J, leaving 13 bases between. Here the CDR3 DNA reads TGTGCCAGCAGCCCTGTGTGGGGTAAGACCCAGTACTTC. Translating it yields CASSPVWGKTQYF. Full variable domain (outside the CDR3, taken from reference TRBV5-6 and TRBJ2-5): DAGVTQSPTHLIKTRGQQVTLRCSPKSGHDTVSWYQQALGQGPQFIFQYYEEEERQRGNFPDRFSGHQFPNYSSELNVNALLLGDSALYLCASSPVWGKTQYFGPGTRLLVL.

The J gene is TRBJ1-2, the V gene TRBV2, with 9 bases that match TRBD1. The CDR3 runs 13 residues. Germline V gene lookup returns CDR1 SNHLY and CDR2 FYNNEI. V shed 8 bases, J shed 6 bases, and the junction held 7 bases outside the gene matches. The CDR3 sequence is CASLPTGGHGYTF. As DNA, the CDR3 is TGTGCCAGCCTACCTACAGGGGGCCATGGCTACACCTTC.

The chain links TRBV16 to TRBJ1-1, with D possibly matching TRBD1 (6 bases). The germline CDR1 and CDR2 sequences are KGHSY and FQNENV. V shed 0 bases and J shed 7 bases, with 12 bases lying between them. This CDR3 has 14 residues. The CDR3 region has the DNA TGTGCCAGCAGCCAATCGGGCGGGGGCGGTGAAGCTTTCTTT. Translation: CASSQSGGGGEAFF.

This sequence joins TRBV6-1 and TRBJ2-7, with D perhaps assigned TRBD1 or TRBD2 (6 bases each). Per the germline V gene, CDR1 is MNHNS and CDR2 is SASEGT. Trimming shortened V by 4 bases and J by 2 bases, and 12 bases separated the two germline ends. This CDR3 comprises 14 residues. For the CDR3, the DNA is TGTGCCAGCAGTGCCGGGGGCCGGACCTACGAGCAGTACTTC. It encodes CASSAGGRTYEQYF.

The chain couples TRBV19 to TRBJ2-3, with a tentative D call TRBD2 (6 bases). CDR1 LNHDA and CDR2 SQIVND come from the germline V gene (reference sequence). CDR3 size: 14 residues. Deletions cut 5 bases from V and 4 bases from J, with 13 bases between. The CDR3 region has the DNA TGTGCCAGTAGTCTTAGCGGTGGCGCAGATACGCAGTATTTT. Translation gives CASSLSGGADTQYF.

The CDR3 protein is CASSGTGGIEQFF. Here the CDR3 DNA reads TGTGCCAGCAGCGGGACAGGGGGTATTGAGCAGTTCTTC. This chain links TRBV9 with TRBJ2-1; TRBD1 matches at 10 bases. Looked up from germline, CDR1 is SGDLS and CDR2 is YYNGEE. V lost 3 bases to trimming and J lost 9 bases; unmatched junction nucleotides: 3. This CDR3 spans 13 amino acids.

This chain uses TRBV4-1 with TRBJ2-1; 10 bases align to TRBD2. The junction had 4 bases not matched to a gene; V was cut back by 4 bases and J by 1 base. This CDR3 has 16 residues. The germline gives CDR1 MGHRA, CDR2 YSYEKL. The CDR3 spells CASSRPSGSSYNEQFF. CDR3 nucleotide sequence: TGCGCCAGCAGCCGCCCTAGCGGGAGTTCCTACAATGAGCAGTTCTTC.

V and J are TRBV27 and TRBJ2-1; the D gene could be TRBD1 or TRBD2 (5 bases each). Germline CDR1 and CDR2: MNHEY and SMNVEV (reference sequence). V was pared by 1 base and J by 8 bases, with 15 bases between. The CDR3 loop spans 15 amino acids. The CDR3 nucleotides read TGTGCCAGCAGTTTATTGGGGACCCTTGGCCATGAGCAGTTCTTC. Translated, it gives CASSLLGTLGHEQFF.

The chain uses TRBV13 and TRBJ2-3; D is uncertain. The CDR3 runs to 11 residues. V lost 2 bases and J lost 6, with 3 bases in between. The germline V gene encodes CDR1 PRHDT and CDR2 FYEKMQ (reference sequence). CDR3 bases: TGTGCCAGCAGCTTAATTGATACGCAGTATTTT. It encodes CASSLIDTQYF.

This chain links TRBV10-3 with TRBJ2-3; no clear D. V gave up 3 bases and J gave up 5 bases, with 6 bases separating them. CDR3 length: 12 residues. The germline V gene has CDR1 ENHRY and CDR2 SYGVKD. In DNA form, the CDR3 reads TGTGCCATCAGTGACCAACTAGATACGCAGTATTTT. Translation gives CAISDQLDTQYF.

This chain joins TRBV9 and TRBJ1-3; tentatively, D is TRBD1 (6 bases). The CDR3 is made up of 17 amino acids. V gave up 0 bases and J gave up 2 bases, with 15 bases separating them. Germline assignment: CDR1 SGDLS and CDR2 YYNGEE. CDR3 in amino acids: CASSVGTVVRAGNTIYF. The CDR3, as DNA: TGTGCCAGCAGCGTAGGGACAGTCGTAAGGGCTGGAAACACCATATATTTT.

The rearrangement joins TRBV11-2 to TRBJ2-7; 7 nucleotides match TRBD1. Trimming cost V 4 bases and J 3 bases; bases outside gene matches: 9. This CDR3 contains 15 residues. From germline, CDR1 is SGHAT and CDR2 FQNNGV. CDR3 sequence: CASSSPGQLNYEQYF. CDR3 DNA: TGTGCCAGCAGCTCCCCGGGACAGCTTAACTACGAGCAGTACTTC. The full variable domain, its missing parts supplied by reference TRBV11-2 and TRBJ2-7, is EAGVAQSPRYKIIEKRQSVAFWCNPISGHATLYWYQQILGQGPKLLIQFQNNGVVDDSQLPKDRFSAERLKGVDSTLKIQPAKLEDSAVYLCASSSPGQLNYEQYFGPGTRLTVT.

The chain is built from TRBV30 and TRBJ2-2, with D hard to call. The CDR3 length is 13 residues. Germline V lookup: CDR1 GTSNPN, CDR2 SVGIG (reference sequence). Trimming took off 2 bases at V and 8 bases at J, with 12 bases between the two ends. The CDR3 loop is CAWSIRVAGELFF. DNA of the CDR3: TGTGCCTGGAGTATCCGTGTTGCTGGGGAGCTGTTTTTT.

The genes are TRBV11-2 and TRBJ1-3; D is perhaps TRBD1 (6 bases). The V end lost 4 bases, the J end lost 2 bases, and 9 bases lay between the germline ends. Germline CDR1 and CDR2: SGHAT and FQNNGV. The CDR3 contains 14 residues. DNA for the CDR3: TGTGCCAGCAGCTACAGGGTAGCTGGAAACACCATATATTTT. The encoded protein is CASSYRVAGNTIYF.

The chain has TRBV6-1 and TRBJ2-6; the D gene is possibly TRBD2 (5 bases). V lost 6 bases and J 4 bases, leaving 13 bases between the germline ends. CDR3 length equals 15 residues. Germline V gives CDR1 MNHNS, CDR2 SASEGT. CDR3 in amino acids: CASSDGVSGANVLTF. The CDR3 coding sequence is TGTGCCAGCAGCGACGGGGTATCCGGGGCCAACGTCCTGACTTTC.

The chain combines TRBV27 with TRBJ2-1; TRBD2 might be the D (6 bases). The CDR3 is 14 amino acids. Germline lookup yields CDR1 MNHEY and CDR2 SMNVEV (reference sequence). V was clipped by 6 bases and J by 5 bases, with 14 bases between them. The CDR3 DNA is TGTGCCAGCAGCGCCACCGGAGGGGACAATGAGCAGTTCTTC. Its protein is CASSATGGDNEQFF.

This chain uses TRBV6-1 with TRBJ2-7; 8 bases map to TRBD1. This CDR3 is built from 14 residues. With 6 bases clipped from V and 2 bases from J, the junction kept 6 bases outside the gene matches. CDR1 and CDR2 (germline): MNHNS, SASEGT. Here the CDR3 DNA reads TGTGCCAGCAGCCTAACCAGGGGGCCCTACGAGCAGTACTTC. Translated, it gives CASSLTRGPYEQYF.

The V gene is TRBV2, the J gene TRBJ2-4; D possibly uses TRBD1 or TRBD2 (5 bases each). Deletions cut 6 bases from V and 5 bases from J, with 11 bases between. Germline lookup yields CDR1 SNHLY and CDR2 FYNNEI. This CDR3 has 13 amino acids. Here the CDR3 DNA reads TGTGCCAGCAGGGCCGGGACGGAAAACATTCAGTACTTC. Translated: CASRAGTENIQYF.

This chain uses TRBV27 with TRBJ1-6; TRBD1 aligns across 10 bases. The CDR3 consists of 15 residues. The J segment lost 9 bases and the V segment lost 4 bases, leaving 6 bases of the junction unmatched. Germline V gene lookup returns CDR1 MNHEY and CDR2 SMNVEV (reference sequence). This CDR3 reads CASSYSTGGGSPLHF. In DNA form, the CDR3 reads TGTGCCAGCAGTTATTCGACAGGGGGCGGTTCACCCCTCCACTTT.

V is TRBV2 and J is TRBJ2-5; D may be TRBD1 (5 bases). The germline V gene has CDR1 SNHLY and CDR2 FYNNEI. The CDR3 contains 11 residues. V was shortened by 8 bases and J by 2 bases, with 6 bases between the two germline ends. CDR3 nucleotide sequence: TGTGCCAGCGCAGGGCAAGAGACCCAGTACTTC. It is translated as CASAGQETQYF.